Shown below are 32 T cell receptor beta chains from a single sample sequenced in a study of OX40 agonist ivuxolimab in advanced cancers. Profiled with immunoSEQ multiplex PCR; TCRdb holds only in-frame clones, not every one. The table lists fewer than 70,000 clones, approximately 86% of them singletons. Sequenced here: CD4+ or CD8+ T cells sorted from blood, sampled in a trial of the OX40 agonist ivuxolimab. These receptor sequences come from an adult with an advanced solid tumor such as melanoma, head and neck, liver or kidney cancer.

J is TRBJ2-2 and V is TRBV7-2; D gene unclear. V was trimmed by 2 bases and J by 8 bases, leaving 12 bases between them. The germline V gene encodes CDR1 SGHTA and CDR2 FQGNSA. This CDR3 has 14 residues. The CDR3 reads CASSLNGLTGELFF. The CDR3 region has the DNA TGTGCCAGCAGCTTAAACGGCTTGACAGGGGAGCTGTTTTTT.

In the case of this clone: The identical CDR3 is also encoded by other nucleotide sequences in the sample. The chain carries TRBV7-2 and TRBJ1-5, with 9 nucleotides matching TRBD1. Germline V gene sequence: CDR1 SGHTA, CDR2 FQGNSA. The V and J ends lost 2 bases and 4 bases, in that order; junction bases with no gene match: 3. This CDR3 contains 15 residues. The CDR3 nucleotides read TGTGCCAGCAGCTTATTAGGGACAGGGAATCAGCCCCAGCATTTT. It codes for CASSLLGTGNQPQHF.

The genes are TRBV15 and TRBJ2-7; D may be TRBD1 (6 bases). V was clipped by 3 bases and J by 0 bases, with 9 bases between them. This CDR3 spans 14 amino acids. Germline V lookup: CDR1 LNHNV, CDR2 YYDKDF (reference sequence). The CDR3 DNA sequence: TGTGCCACCAGCAGGAACAGGGCCTCCTACGAGCAGTACTTC. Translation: CATSRNRASYEQYF. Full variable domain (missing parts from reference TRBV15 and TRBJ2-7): DAMVIQNPRYQVTQFGKPVTLSCSQTLNHNVMYWYQQKSSQAPKLLFHYYDKDFNNEADTPDNFQSRRPNTSFCFLDIRSPGLGDTAMYLCATSRNRASYEQYFGPGTRLTVT.

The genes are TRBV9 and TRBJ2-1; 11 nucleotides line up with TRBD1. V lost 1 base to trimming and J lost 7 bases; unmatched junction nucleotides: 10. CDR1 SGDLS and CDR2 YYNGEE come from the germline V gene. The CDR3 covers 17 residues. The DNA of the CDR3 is TGTGCCAGCAGCGTATCCCCAACCGGGACAGGGGGGAATGAGCAGTTCTTC. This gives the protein CASSVSPTGTGGNEQFF.

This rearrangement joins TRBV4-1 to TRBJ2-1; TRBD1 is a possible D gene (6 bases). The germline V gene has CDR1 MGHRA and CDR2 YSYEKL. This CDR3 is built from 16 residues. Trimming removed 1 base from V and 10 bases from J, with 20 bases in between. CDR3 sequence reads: CASSQALRGGLGEQFF. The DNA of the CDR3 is TGCGCCAGCAGCCAAGCTCTTAGAGGGGGTTTAGGCGAGCAGTTCTTC.

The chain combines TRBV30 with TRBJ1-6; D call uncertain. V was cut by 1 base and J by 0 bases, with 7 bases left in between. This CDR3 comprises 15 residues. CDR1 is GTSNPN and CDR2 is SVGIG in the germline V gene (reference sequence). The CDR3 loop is CAWSAAISYNSPLHF. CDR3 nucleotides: TGTGCCTGGAGTGCAGCGATCTCCTATAATTCACCCCTCCACTTT.

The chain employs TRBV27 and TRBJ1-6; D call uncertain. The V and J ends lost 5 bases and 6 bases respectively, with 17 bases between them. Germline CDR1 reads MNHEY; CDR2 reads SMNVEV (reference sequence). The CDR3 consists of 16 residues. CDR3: CASSLLSDLSNSPLHF. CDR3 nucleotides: TGTGCCAGCAGTCTCCTCAGCGACCTCTCTAATTCACCCCTCCACTTT.

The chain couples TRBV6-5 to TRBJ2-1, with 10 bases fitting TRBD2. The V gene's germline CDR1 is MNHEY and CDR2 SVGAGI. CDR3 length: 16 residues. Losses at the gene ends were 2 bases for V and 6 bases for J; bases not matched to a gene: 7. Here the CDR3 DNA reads TGTGCCAGCAGTTACGTTTCTAGCGGGAGTCGCAATGAGCAGTTCTTC. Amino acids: CASSYVSSGSRNEQFF.

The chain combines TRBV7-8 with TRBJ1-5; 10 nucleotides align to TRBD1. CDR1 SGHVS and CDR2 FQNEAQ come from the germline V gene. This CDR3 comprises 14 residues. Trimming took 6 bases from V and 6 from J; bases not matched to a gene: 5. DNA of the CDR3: TGTGCCAGCAGTCGGGGACAGGGGCTTCAGCCCCAGCATTTT. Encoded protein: CASSRGQGLQPQHF.

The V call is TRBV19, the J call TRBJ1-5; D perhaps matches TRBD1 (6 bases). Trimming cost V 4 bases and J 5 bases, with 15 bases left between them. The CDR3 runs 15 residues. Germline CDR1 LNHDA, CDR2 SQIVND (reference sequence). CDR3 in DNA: TGTGCCAGTAGTAGCAGGGGTATCGAGGATCAGCCCCAGCATTTT. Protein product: CASSSRGIEDQPQHF.

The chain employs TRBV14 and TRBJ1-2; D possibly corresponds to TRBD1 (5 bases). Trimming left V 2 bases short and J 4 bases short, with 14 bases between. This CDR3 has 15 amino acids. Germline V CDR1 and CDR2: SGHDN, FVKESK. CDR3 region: CASSQRTGTSYGYTF. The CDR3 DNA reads TGTGCCAGCAGCCAACGAACTGGGACTTCCTATGGCTACACCTTC.

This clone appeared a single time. CDR3 sequence (DNA): TGCGCCAGCAGCTTGGTGGCGGAAGATACGCAGTATTTT. Protein sequence: CASSLVAEDTQYF. The chain carries TRBV5-1 and TRBJ2-3; D is uncertain. From germline, CDR1 is SGHRS and CDR2 YFSETQ. The CDR3 runs to 13 residues. Trimming stripped 0 bases from V and 5 bases from J, with 7 bases between.

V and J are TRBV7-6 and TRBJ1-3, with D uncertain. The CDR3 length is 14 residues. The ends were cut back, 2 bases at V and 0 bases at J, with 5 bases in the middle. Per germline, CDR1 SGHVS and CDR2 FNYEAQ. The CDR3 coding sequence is TGTGCCAGCAGCTTAAAAAGCTCTGGAAACACCATATATTTT. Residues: CASSLKSSGNTIYF.

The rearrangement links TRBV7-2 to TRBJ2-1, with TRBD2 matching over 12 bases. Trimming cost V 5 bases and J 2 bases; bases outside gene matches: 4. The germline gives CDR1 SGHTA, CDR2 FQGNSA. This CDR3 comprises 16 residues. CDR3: CASSTLAGGTYNEQFF. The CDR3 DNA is TGTGCCAGCAGCACACTAGCGGGGGGCACCTACAATGAGCAGTTCTTC. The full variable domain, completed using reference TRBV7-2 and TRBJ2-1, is GAGVSQSPSNKVTEKGKDVELRCDPISGHTALYWYRQSLGQGLEFLIYFQGNSAPDKSGLPSDRFSAERTGGSVSTLTIQRTQQEDSAVYLCASSTLAGGTYNEQFFGPGTRLTVL.

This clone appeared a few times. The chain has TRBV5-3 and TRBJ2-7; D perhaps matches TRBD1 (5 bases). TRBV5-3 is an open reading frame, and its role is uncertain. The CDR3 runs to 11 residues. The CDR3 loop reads CARSLPPQGVV. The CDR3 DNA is TGTGCCAGAAGCTTGCCTCCCCAAGGGGTGGTC.

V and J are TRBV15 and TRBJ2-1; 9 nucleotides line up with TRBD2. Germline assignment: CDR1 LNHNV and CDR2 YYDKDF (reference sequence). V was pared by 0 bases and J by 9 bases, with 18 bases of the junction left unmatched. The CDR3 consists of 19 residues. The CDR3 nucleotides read TGTGCCACCAGCAGAGAAGGGCTAGCGGGATATGGTCCCTCTCGTGAGCAGTTCTTC. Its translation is CATSREGLAGYGPSREQFF.

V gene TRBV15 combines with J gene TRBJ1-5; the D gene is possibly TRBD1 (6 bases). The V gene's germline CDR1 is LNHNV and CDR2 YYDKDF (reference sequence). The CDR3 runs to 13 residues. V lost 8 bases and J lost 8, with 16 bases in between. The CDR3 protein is CATRRGAKEPQHF. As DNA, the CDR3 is TGTGCCACCCGGCGGGGGGCTAAGGAGCCCCAGCATTTT.

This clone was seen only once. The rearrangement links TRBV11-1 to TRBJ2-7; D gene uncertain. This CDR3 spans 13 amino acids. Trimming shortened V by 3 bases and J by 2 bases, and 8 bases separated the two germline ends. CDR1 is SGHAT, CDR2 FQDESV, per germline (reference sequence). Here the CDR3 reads CASSFQVPYEQYF. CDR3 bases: TGTGCCAGCAGCTTTCAGGTCCCCTACGAGCAGTACTTC.

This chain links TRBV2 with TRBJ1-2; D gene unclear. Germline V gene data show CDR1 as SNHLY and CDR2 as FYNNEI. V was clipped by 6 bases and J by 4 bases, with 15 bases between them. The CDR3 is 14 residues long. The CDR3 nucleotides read TGTGCCAGCAGGGGTTACAGCCTCAGCTATGGCTACACCTTC. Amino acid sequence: CASRGYSLSYGYTF.

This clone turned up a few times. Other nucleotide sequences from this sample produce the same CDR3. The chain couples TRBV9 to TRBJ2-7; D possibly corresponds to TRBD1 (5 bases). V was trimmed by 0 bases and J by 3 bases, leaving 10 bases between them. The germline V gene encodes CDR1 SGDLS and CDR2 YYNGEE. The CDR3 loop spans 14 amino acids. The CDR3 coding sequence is TGTGCCAGCAGCGTAGGAGACAGCTACTACGAGCAGTACTTC. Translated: CASSVGDSYYEQYF. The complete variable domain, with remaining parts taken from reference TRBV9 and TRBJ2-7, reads DSGVTQTPKHLITATGQRVTLRCSPRSGDLSVYWYQQSLDQGLQFLIQYYNGEERAKGNILERFSAQQFPDLHSELNLSSLELGDSALYFCASSVGDSYYEQYFGPGTRLTVT.

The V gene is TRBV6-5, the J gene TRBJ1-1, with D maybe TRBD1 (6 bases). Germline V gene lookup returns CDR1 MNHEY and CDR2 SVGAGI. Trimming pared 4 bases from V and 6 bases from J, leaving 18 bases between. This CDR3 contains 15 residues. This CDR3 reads CASSSTSRGIPEAFF. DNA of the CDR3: TGTGCCAGCAGTTCCACCTCCAGGGGAATCCCTGAAGCTTTCTTT.

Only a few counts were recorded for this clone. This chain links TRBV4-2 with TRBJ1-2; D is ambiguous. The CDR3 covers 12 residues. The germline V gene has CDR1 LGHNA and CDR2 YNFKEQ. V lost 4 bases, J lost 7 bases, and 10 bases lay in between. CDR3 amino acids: CASSRPDGGYTF. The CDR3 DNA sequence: TGTGCCAGCAGCCGGCCTGATGGTGGCTACACCTTC.

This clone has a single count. The CDR3 DNA reads as TGTGCCAGTAGTACGGACATCCGCCTCCCTCAGCCCCAGCATTTT. Its translation is CASSTDIRLPQPQHF. The rearrangement links TRBV19 to TRBJ1-5; maybe TRBD1 (5 bases). The ends were cut back, 4 bases at V and 6 bases at J, with 16 bases in the middle. The CDR3 is made up of 15 amino acids. Looked up from germline, CDR1 is LNHDA and CDR2 is SQIVND (reference sequence).

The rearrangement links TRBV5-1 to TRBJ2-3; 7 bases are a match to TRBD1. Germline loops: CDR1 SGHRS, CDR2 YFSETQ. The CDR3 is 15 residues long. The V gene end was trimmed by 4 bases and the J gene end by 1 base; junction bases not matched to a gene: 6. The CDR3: CASSLDRAGTDTQYF. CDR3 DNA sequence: TGCGCCAGCAGCCTTGACAGGGCTGGCACAGATACGCAGTATTTT.

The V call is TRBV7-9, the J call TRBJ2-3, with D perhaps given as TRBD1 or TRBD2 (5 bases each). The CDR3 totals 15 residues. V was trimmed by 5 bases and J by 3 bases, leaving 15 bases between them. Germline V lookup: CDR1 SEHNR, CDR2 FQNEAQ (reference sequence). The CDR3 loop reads CASSHRDRVTDTQYF. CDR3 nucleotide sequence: TGTGCCAGCAGCCATCGGGACCGTGTAACAGATACGCAGTATTTT.

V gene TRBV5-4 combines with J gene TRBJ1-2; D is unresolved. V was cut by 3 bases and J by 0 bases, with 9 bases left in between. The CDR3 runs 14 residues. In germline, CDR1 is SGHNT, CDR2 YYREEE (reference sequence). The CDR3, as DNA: TGTGCCAGCAGCTCTGGACGGGCTAACTATGGCTACACCTTC. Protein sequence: CASSSGRANYGYTF.

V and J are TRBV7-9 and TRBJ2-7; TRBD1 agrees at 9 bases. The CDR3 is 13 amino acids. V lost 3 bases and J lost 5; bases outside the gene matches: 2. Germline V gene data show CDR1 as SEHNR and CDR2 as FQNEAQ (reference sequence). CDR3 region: CASSFGQGNEQYF. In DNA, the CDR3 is TGTGCCAGCAGCTTTGGACAGGGGAACGAGCAGTACTTC.

This chain's CDR3 is CASSKNYGTGDQTQYF. CDR3 in DNA: TGTGCCAGCAGTAAAAATTACGGGACAGGGGACCAGACCCAGTACTTC. This chain uses TRBV2 with TRBJ2-5; 10 nucleotides line up with TRBD1. Germline CDR1 reads SNHLY; CDR2 reads FYNNEI. V gave up 5 bases and J gave up 6 bases; unmatched junction bases: 12. This CDR3 spans 16 amino acids.

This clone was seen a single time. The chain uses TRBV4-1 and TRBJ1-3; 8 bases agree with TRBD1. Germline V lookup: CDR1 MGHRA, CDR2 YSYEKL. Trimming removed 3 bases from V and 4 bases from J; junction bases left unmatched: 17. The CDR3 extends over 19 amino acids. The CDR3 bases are TGCGCCAGCAGCCACTTTTCCCTGATTATCGGACAGGGAGGAAACACCATATATTTT. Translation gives CASSHFSLIIGQGGNTIYF.

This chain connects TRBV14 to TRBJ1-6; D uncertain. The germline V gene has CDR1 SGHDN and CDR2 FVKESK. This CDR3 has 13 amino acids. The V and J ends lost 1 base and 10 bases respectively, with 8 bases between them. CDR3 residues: CASSQAGKSPLHF. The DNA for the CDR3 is TGTGCCAGCAGCCAAGCGGGAAAGTCACCCCTCCACTTT.

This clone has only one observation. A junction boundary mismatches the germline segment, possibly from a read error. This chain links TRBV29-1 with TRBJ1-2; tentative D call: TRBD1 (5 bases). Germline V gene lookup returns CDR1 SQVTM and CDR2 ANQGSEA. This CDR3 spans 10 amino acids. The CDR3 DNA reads TGCAGCGTTGCGCGACAGAACTCAGTCTTC. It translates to CSVARQNSVF.

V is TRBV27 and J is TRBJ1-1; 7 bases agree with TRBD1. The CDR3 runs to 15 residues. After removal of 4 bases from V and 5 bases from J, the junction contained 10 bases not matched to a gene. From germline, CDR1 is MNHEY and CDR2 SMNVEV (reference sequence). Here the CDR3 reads CASSSQDTGETEAFF. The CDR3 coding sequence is TGTGCCAGCAGTTCGCAGGACACAGGGGAGACTGAAGCTTTCTTT.